This T cell receptor (beta chain) emerged from a study of shared clonotypes between healthy human individuals. Germline CDR1 is GTSNPN and CDR2 is SVGIG (reference sequence). CDR3 length equals 12 residues. The V gene lost 0 bases and the J gene lost 4 bases, with 4 bases spanning the gap. Every one of the donors was a Caucasian adult that lived in Nashville, Tennessee. Profiling relied on immunoSEQ multiplex PCR, and the TCRdb table lists in-frame clones only, not all of them. The sample has over 850,000 clones, more than 75% seen once; the top ten hold under 0.6%. Comments on this clone: Other DNA sequences in the sample encode the same CDR3.

The TCR sequence derives from a man younger than 35 in good health. Some clones in this sample may be carry-over from other donors' samples. Sequencing was carried out using memory CD4+ T cells from PBMCs. Subset meaning: CD45RA-negative fraction. The chain has TRBV30 and TRBJ1-3, with D unclear. CDR3 sequence (DNA): TGTGCCTGGAGTGTACTAGGAAACACCATATATTTT. It codes for CAWSVLGNTIYF. The complete variable domain, with remaining parts taken from reference TRBV30 and TRBJ1-3, reads SQTIHQWPATLVQPVGSPLSLECTVEGTSNPNLYWYRQAAGRGLQLLFYSVGIGQISSEVPQNLSASRPQDRQFILSSKKLLLSDSGFYLCAWSVLGNTIYFGEGSWLTVV.